Shown below are 10 T cell receptor beta chains from a single sample sequenced in a study of CD8+ T cells in alopecia areata. Following extraction, RNA underwent reverse transcription to cDNA, which served as the sequencing template. Data came from immunoSEQ multiplex PCR; TCRdb stores just in-frame clones and leaves some out. This sample carries 200,000 to 250,000 clones, around two fifths of them seen once, and the ten largest clones take over 2%. Regarding treatment: oral pan-JAK inhibitor, 5-10 mg twice daily. Specimen: CD4+ T cells sorted from blood, collected at approximately week 36, from a patient treated with tofacitinib. These receptors were collected from a human donor with alopecia areata.

This chain links TRBV2 with TRBJ2-3, with 9 bases fitting TRBD2. Germline V gene data show CDR1 as SNHLY and CDR2 as FYNNEI. V dropped 8 bases and J dropped 1; count of bases not matched to a gene: 7. This CDR3 comprises 15 residues. The CDR3 DNA reads TGTGCCAGCCGCGGTAGCGGGAGTGGCACAGATACGCAGTATTTT. Translated, it gives CASRGSGSGTDTQYF.

This clone has more than one count but fewer than ten. This chain connects TRBV7-9 to TRBJ1-1, with a weak D call TRBD1 (5 bases). The CDR3 is 13 residues long. Germline V gene sequence: CDR1 SEHNR, CDR2 FQNEAQ (reference sequence). V was clipped by 11 bases and J by 3 bases, with 16 bases between them. CDR3 in amino acids: CAVARGMDTEAFF. DNA for the CDR3: TGTGCCGTCGCGAGGGGCATGGACACTGAAGCTTTCTTT.

This clone was seen more than once but under ten times. The chain carries TRBV9 and TRBJ1-5; no clear D gene. Germline V gene data show CDR1 as SGDLS and CDR2 as YYNGEE. The CDR3 runs to 8 residues. In DNA, the CDR3 is TGTGCTAGTCAGCCCCAGCATTTT. Protein sequence: CASQPQHF.

The J gene is TRBJ1-1, the V gene TRBV14; D gene ambiguous. The CDR3 contains 13 residues. Trimming pared 1 base from V and 10 bases from J, leaving 13 bases between. Germline-derived CDR1 and CDR2 are SGHDN and FVKESK. In nucleotides, the CDR3 is TGTGCCAGCAGCCAAGCCGGCATTCGGGGAGCTTTCTTT. This codes for CASSQAGIRGAFF.

The CDR3 bases are TGTGCCAGCAGTCCCCTAGCGGCCGCAGGGGAGACCCAGTACTTC. It is translated as CASSPLAAAGETQYF. The genes are TRBV6-6 and TRBJ2-5, with TRBD2 identical over 7 bases. V lost 5 bases to trimming and J lost 5 bases; unmatched junction nucleotides: 11. The CDR3 loop spans 15 amino acids. Germline CDR1 and CDR2: MNHNY and SVGAGI (reference sequence).

J is TRBJ1-2 and V is TRBV29-1; 7 nucleotides match TRBD1. Germline values: CDR1 SQVTM, CDR2 ANQGSEA. This CDR3 is built from 12 residues. V trimming: 8 bases; J trimming: 8 bases; junction bases outside the gene matches: 11. The CDR3 region has the DNA TGCAGCAGCGGGACAGATTCTTTCGGCTACACCTTC. Translating gives CSSGTDSFGYTF.

This chain connects TRBV5-6 to TRBJ2-1; the match to TRBD2 covers 8 bases. Trimming cost V 3 bases and J 4 bases; bases outside gene matches: 12. Per the germline V gene, CDR1 is SGHDT and CDR2 is YYEEEE. CDR3 size: 17 residues. The CDR3 DNA sequence: TGTGCCAGCAGCTCAAGGCCGGCGGGAGGAGAGTACAATGAGCAGTTCTTC. This encodes CASSSRPAGGEYNEQFF.

A single count supports this clone. The chain couples TRBV4-2 to TRBJ2-5; D gene uncertain. Germline V CDR1 and CDR2: LGHNA, YNFKEQ. CDR3 length: 15 amino acids. V lost 5 bases and J 0 bases, leaving 13 bases between the germline ends. This chain's CDR3 is CASSLAPGHQETQYF. CDR3 DNA sequence: TGTGCCAGCAGCTTAGCCCCAGGTCACCAAGAGACCCAGTACTTC.

This clone has a handful of counts. The chain employs TRBV9 and TRBJ2-1; no clear D. The CDR3 is 12 amino acids. Trimming stripped 0 bases from V and 11 bases from J, with 9 bases between. Germline CDR1 reads SGDLS; CDR2 reads YYNGEE. In nucleotides, the CDR3 is TGTGCCAGCAGCGTAGGAACCACTAAGCAGTTCTTC. It yields the protein CASSVGTTKQFF.

The chain combines TRBV2 with TRBJ1-3; unclear D gene. CDR1 and CDR2 from the germline V gene are SNHLY and FYNNEI. This CDR3 comprises 12 residues. With 6 bases removed from V and 0 bases from J, the gap between germline ends came to 3 bases. The CDR3 here is CASSVSGNTIYF. The CDR3 DNA follows: TGTGCCAGCAGCGTCTCTGGAAACACCATATATTTT.